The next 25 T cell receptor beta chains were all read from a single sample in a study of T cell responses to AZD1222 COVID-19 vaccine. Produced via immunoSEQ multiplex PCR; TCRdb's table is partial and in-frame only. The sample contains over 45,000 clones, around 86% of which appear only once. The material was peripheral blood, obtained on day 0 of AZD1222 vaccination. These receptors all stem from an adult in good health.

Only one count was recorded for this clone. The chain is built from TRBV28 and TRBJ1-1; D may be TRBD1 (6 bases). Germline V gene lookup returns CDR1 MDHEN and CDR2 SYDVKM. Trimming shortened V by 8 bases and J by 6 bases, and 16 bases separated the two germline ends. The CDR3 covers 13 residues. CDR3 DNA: TGTGCCAGCGGAGGGGGGACGACAGCTGAAGCTTTCTTT. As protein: CASGGGTTAEAFF.

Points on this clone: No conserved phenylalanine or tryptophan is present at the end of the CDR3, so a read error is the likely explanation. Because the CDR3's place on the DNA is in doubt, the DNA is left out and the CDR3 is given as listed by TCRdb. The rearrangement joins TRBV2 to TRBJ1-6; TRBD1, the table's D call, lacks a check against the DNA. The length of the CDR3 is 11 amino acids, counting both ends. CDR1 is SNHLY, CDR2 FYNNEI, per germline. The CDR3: CASSLRDRDLI.

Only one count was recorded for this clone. CDR3 coding DNA: TGTGCCTGGATGCTGGGCTCCTATAATTCACCCCTCCACTTT. It yields the protein CAWMLGSYNSPLHF. This chain links TRBV30 with TRBJ1-6; no reliable D call. CDR1 GTSNPN and CDR2 SVGIG come from the germline V gene (reference sequence). Between the trimmed V and J ends, which lost 4 bases and 0 bases, there was a span of 7 bases. The CDR3 length is 14 residues.

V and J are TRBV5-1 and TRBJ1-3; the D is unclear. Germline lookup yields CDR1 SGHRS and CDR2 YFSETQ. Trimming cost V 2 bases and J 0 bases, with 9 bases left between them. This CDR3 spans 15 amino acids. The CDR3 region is CASSLGQSSGNTIYF. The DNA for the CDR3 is TGCGCCAGCAGCTTAGGTCAGAGCTCTGGAAACACCATATATTTT.

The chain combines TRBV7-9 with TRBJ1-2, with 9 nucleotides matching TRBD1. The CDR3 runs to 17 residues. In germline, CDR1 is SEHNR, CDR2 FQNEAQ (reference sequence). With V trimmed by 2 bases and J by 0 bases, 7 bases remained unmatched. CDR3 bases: TGTGCCAGCAGCTTATGGGGGGGACAGGGAGCTAACTATGGCTACACCTTC. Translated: CASSLWGGQGANYGYTF. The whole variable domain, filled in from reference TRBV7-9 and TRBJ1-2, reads DTGVSQNPRHKITKRGQNVTFRCDPISEHNRLYWYRQTLGQGPEFLTYFQNEAQLEKSRLLSDRFSAERPKGSFSTLEIQRTEQGDSAMYLCASSLWGGQGANYGYTFGSGTRLTVV.

CDR3 in amino acids: CASTPSRVLWANVLTF. CDR3 in DNA: TGCGCCAGCACCCCAAGTCGGGTTCTCTGGGCCAACGTCCTGACTTTC. The chain couples TRBV10-1 to TRBJ2-6; D unresolved. Germline CDR1 reads WNHNN; CDR2 reads SYGVQD (reference sequence). Trimming cost V 7 bases and J 5 bases, with 18 bases left between them. The CDR3 has 16 residues.

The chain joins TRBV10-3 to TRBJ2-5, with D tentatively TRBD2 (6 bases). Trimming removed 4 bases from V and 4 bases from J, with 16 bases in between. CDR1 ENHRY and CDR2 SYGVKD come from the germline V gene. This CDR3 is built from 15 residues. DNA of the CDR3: TGTGCCATCAGTGCGACAACAGCGGGTCTAGAGACCCAGTACTTC. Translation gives CAISATTAGLETQYF.

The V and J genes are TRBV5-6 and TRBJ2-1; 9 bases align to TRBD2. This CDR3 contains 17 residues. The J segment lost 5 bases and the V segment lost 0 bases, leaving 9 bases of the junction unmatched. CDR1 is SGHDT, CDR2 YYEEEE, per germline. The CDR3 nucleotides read TGTGCCAGCAGCTTGGAACTAGCGGGTCCCTATGACAATGAGCAGTTCTTC. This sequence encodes CASSLELAGPYDNEQFF.

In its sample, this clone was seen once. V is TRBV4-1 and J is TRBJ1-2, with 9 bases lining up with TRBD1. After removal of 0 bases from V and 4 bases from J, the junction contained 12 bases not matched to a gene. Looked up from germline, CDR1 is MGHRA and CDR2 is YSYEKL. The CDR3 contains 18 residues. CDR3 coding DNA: TGCGCCAGCAGCCAAGAGGGGACAGGGATTGGGAGCTTCTATGGCTACACCTTC. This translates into CASSQEGTGIGSFYGYTF.

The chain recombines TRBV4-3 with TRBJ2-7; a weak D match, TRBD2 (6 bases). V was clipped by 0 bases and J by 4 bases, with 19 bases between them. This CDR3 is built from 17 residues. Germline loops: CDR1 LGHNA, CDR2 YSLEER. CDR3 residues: CASSQEAIRRESYEQYF. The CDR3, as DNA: TGCGCCAGCAGCCAAGAGGCAATCCGGCGGGAATCTTACGAGCAGTACTTC.

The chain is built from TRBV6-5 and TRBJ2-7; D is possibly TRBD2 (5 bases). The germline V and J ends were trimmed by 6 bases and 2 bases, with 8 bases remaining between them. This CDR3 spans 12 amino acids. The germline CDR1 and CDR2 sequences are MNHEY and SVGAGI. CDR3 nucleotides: TGTGCCAGCAGGCGGGTTCCCTACGAGCAGTACTTC. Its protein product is CASRRVPYEQYF.

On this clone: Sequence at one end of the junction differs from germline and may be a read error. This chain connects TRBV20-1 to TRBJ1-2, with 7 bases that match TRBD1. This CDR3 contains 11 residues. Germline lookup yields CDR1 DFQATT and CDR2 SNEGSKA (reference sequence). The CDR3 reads CSDRAGNGYTF. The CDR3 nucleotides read TGTAGTGACAGGGCGGGAAATGGCTACACCTTC.

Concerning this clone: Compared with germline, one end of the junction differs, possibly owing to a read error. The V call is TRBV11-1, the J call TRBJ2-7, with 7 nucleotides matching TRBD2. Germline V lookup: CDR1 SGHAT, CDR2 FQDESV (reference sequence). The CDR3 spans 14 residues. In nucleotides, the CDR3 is TGTGCCAGCAGCTTAGGCGAACTAGCGATCGAGCTGTACTTC. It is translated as CASSLGELAIELYF.

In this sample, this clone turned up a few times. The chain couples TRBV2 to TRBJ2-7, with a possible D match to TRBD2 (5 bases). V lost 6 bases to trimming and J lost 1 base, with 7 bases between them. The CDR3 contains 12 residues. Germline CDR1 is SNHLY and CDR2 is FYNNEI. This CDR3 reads CASRPGSYEQYF. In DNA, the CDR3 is TGTGCCAGCAGACCGGGATCCTACGAGCAGTACTTC.

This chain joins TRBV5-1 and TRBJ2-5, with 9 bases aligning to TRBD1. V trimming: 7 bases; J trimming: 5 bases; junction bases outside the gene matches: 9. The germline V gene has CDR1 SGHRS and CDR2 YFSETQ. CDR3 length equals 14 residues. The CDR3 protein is CASGGQGLLETQYF. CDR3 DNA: TGCGCCAGCGGGGGACAGGGACTTTTGGAGACCCAGTACTTC.

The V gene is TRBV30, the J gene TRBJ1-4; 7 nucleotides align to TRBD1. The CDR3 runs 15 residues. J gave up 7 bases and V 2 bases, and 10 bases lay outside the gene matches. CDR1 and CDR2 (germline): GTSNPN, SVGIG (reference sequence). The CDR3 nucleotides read TGTGCCTGGAGTAGACAGGGACCATCATCTGAAAAACTGTTTTTT. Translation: CAWSRQGPSSEKLFF.

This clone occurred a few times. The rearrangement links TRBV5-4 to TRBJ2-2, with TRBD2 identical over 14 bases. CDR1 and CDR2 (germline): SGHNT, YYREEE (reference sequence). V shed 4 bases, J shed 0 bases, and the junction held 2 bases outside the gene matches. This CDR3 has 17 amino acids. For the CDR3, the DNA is TGTGCCAGCAGCCCGGGACTAGCGGGAGCGAACACCGGGGAGCTGTTTTTT. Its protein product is CASSPGLAGANTGELFF.

The CDR3 DNA reads as TGTGCCAGCAGCTTTCCTGGGTCGAAACCCAGCCGGCGGGACACTGAAGCTTTCTTT. Its translation is CASSFPGSKPSRRDTEAFF. J is TRBJ1-1 and V is TRBV28; D uncertain. This CDR3 spans 19 amino acids. The V gene's germline CDR1 is MDHEN and CDR2 SYDVKM. The V gene lost 6 bases and the J gene lost 3 bases, with 29 bases spanning the gap.

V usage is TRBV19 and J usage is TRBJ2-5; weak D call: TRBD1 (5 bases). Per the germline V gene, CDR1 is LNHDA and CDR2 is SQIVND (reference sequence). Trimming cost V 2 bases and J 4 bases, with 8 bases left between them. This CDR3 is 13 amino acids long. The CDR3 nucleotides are TGTGCCAGTAGTATACAGGGCCGAGAGACCCAGTACTTC. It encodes CASSIQGRETQYF.

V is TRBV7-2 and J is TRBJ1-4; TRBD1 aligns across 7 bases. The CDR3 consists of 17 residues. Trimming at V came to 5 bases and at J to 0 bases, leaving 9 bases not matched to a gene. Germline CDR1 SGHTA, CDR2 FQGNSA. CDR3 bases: TGTGCCAGCAGCAGGTGGGACAGAAGAACAACTAATGAAAAACTGTTTTTT. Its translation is CASSRWDRRTTNEKLFF.

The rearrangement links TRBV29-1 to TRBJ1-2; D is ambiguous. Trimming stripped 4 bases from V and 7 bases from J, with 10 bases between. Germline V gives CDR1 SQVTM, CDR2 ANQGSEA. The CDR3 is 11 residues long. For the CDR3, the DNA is TGCAGCGTTGGGGCAGTAGCTGGCTACACCTTC. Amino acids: CSVGAVAGYTF.

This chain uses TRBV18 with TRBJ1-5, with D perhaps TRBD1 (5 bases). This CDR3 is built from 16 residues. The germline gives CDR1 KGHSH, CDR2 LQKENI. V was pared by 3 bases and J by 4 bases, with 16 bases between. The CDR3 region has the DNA TGTGCCAGCTCACCTTCGCAAGGCGGGGGGAATCAGCCCCAGCATTTT. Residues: CASSPSQGGGNQPQHF.

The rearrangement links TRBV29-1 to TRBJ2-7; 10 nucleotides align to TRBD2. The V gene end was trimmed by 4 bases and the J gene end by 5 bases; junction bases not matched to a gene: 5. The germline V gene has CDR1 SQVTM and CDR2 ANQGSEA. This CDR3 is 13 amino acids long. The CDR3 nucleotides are TGCAGCGTTGCGTCTAGCGGGAGCCACGAGCAGTACTTC. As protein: CSVASSGSHEQYF.

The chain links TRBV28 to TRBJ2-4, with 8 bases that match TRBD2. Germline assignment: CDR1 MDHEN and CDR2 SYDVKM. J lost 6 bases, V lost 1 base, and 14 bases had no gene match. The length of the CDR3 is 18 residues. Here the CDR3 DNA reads TGTGCCAGCAGTTTATTGCCCGGGTCGGGACTAGGAGTAAACATTCAGTACTTC. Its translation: CASSLLPGSGLGVNIQYF.

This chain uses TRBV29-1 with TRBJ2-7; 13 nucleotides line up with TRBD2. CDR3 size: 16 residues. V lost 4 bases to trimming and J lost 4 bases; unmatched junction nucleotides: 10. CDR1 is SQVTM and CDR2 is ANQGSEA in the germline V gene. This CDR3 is CSVVGLAGVGPYEQYF. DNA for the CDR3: TGCAGCGTTGTCGGACTAGCGGGAGTGGGGCCTTACGAGCAGTACTTC.